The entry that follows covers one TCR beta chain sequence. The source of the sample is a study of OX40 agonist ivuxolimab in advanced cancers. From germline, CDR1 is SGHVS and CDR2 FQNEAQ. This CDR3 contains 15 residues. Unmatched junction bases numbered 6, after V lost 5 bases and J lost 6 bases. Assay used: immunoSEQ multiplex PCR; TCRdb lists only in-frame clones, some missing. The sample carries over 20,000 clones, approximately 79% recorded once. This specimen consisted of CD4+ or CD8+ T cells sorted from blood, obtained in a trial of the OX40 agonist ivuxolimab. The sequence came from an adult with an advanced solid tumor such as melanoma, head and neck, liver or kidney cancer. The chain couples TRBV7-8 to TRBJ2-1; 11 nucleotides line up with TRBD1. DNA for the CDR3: TGTGCCAGCAGCCGCGGGACAGGGGGGCTCAATGAGCAGTTCTTC. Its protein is CASSRGTGGLNEQFF.